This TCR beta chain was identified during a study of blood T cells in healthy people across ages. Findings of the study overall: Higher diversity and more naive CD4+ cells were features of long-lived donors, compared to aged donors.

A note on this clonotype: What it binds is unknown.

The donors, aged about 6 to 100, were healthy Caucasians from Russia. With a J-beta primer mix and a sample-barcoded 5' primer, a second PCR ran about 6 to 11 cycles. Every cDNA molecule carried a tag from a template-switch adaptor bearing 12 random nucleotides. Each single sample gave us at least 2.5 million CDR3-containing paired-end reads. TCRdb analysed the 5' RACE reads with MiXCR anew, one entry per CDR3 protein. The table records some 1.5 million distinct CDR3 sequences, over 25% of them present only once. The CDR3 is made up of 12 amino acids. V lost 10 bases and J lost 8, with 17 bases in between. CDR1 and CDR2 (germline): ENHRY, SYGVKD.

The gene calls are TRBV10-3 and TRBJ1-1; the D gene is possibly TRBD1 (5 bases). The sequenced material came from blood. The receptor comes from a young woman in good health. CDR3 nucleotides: TGTGCCAGCACCCACGGGGCAGGGGAAGCTTTCTTT. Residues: CASTHGAGEAFF.